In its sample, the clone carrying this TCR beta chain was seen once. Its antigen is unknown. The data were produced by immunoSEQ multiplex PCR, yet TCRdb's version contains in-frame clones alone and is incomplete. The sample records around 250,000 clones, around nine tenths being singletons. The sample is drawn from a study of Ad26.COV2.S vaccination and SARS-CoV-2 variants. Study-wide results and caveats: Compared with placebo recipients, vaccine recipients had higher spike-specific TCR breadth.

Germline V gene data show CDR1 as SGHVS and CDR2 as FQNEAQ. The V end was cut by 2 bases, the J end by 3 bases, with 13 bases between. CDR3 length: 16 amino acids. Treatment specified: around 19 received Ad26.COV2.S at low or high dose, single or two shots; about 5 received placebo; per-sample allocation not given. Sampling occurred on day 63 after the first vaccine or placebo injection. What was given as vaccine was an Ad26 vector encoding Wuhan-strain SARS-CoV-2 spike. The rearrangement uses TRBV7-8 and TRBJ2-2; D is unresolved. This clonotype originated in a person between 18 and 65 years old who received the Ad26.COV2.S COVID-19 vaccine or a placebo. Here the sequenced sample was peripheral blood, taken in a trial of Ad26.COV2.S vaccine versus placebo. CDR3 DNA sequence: TGTGCCAGCAGCTTATTTCTCACACGGGACACCGGGGAGCTGTTTTTT. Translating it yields CASSLFLTRDTGELFF.